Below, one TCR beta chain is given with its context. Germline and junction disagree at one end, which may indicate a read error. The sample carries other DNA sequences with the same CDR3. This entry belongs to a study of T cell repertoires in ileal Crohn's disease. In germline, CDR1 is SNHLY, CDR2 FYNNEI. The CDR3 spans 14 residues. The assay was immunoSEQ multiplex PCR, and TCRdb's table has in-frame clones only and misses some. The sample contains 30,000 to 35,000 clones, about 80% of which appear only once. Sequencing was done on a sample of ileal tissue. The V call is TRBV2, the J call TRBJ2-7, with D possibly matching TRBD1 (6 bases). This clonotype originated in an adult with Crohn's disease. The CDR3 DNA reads TGTGCAAGCAGGGGAACCGGGAAGACCTACGAGCAGTACTTC. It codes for CASRGTGKTYEQYF. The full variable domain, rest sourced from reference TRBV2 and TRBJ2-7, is EPEVTQTPSHQVTQMGQEVILRCVPISNHLYFYWYRQILGQKVEFLVSFYNNEISEKSEIFDDQFSVERPDGSNFTLKIRSTKLEDSAMYFCASRGTGKTYEQYFGPGTRLTVT.